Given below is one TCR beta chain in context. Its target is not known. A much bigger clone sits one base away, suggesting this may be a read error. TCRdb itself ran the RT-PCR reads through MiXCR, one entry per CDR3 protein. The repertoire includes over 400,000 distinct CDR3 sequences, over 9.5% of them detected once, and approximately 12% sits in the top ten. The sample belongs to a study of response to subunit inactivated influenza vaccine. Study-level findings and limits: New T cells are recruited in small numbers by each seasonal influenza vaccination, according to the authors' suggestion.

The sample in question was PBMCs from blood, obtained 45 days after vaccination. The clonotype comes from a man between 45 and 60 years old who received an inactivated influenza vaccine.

CDR3: CSARAGCSNEQFF. CDR3 DNA sequence: TGCAGTGCTAGAGCAGGGTGTTCAAATGAGCAGTTCTTC. The chain combines TRBV20-1 with TRBJ2-1, with a tentative D call TRBD1 (5 bases). The CDR3 has 13 residues. Germline loops: CDR1 DFQATT, CDR2 SNEGSKA (reference sequence). V was shortened by 1 base and J by 7 bases, with 11 bases between the two germline ends.